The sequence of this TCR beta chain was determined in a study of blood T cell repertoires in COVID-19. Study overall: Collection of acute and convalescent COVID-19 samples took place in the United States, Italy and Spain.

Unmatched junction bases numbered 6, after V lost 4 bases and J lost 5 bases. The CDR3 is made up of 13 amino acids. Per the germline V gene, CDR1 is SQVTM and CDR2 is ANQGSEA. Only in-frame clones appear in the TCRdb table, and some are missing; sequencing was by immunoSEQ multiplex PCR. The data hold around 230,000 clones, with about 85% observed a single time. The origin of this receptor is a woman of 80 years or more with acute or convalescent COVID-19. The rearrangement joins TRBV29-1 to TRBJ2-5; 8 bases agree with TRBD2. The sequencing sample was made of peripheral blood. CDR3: CSVVRPGGETQYF. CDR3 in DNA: TGCAGCGTTGTTCGACCGGGAGGGGAGACCCAGTACTTC.